These T cell receptor beta chains were read from a single sample in a study of control samples from healthy donors and cancer patients. TCRdb's table, derived via immunoSEQ multiplex PCR, lists solely in-frame clones and lacks some. The sample has over 80,000 clones; roughly four fifths are singletons. Sequenced sample: blood. Receptors originate from a man in his 60s in good health. The CDR3 runs from the conserved cysteine through the conserved F or W. The order of the fields is D gene, CDR3 length, J gene, V gene, clone size, CDR3 protein, CDR3 DNA. A D gene is named only where the DNA matches it firmly. The size field is filled for only some rows; it gives once, few, many or a size class.

TRBD2,15,TRBJ2-3,TRBV5-1,-,CASSFLAGDTDTQYF,TGCGCCAGCAGCTTCCTAGCGGGGGACACAGATACGCAGTATTTT
-,14,TRBJ1-1,TRBV6-2/TRBV6-3,-,CASSYGRGLTEAFF,TGTGCCAGCAGTTACGGTAGGGGGTTGACTGAAGCTTTCTTT
TRBD1,15,TRBJ2-5,TRBV19,-,CASSIVGQGIETQYF,TGTGCCAGTAGTATAGTGGGACAGGGGATCGAGACCCAGTACTTC
-,13,TRBJ1-2,TRBV5-6,-,CASSLALTYGYTF,TGTGCCAGCAGCTTGGCTCTAACCTATGGCTACACCTTC
-,13,TRBJ2-3,TRBV6-5,-,CASRRGGTDTQYF,TGTGCCAGCAGGAGGGGGGGAACAGATACGCAGTATTTT
TRBD1,16,TRBJ2-2,TRBV11-3,-,CASSTWTGANTGELFF,TGTGCCAGCAGTACCTGGACAGGCGCGAACACCGGGGAGCTGTTTTTT
-,14,TRBJ2-3,TRBV7-9,-,CASSLFGSRNTQYF,TGTGCCAGCAGCTTATTCGGGAGTAGAAATACGCAGTATTTT
-,15,TRBJ1-3,TRBV9,-,CASSPRGGSGNTIYF,TGTGCCAGCAGCCCCCGGGGTGGCTCTGGAAACACCATATATTTT
-,15,TRBJ2-1,TRBV5-1,-,CASSLANGGQNEQFF,TGCGCCAGCAGCTTGGCCAATGGCGGACAGAATGAGCAGTTCTTC
-,14,TRBJ2-1,TRBV24-1,-,CATSESLAVGEQFF,TGTGCCACCAGTGAATCATTAGCTGTCGGGGAGCAGTTCTTC
TRBD1,16,TRBJ1-6,TRBV30,-,CAWSPRTGGLNSPLHF,TGTGCCTGGAGTCCCCGGACAGGGGGCCTTAATTCACCCCTCCACTTT
-,16,TRBJ1-2,TRBV24-1,-,CATSDSPYSEHYGYTF,TGTGCCACCAGTGACTCTCCTTACTCAGAGCACTATGGCTACACCTTC
TRBD1,13,TRBJ1-2,TRBV19,-,CASSTDREEGYTF,TGTGCCAGTAGTACGGACAGGGAGGAGGGCTACACCTTC
-,15,TRBJ1-5,TRBV2,-,CASSPQNARGQPQHF,TGTGCCAGCAGCCCACAAAACGCCCGAGGTCAGCCCCAGCATTTT
-,15,TRBJ2-2,TRBV5-1,-,CASSLNSGATGELFF,TGCGCCAGCAGCTTGAATTCCGGGGCCACCGGGGAGCTGTTTTTT
-,13,TRBJ1-4,TRBV19,-,CASRGTGNEKLFF,TGTGCCAGTAGGGGGACCGGGAATGAGAAACTGTTTTTT
-,16,TRBJ1-2,TRBV15,-,CATSPLRGHLDYGYTF,TGTGCCACCAGCCCCTTGAGGGGACACCTAGACTATGGCTACACCTTC
TRBD1,16,TRBJ2-1,TRBV12-5,-,CASGLGGQKKVDEQFF,TGTGCTAGTGGTTTGGGGGGACAGAAAAAGGTGGATGAGCAGTTCTTC
-,14,TRBJ1-5,TRBV6-5,-,CASSTGTLNQPQHF,TGTGCCAGTTCGACAGGAACCCTAAATCAGCCCCAGCATTTT
TRBD2,18,TRBJ2-3,TRBV27,once,CASSLFRPGTSGRDTQYF,TGTGCCAGCAGTTTATTTCGCCCCGGAACTAGCGGCCGAGATACGCAGTATTTT
-,12,TRBJ1-3,TRBV12-5,-,CASGNPGNTIYF,TGTGCTAGTGGTAACCCTGGAAACACCATATATTTT
TRBD2,15,TRBJ2-3,TRBV11-1,-,CASSTSGRGTDTQYF,TGTGCCAGCAGCACTAGCGGGAGAGGCACAGATACGCAGTATTTT
TRBD1,15,TRBJ1-5,TRBV6-5,-,CASSLGQGGNQPQHF,TGTGCCAGCAGCCTGGGACAGGGTGGCAATCAGCCCCAGCATTTT
-,15,TRBJ2-2,TRBV6-5,-,CASSYSPLAVGELFF,TGTGCCAGCAGTTACTCCCCCTTAGCGGTCGGGGAGCTGTTTTTT
TRBD1,15,TRBJ1-6,TRBV28,-,CASRSAGTGDSPLHF,TGTGCCAGCAGGTCCGCGGGGACAGGGGATTCACCCCTCCACTTT
-,14,TRBJ1-5,TRBV28,-,CASSFAGNGQPQHF,TGTGCCAGCAGTTTCGCAGGGAACGGTCAGCCCCAGCATTTT
-,15,TRBJ2-7,TRBV7-9,-,CASSLAGTASNEQYF,TGTGCCAGCAGCTTAGCCGGGACTGCGAGCAACGAGCAGTACTTC